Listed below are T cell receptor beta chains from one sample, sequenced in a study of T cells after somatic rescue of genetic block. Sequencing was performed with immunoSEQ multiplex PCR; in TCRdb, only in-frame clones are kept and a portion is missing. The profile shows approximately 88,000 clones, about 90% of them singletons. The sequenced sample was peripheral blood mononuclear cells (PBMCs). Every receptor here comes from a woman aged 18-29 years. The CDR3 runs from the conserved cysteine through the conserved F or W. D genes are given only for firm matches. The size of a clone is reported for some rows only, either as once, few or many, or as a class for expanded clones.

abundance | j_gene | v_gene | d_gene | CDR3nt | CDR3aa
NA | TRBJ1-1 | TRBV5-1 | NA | TGCGCCAGCAGCTTGGCCCCGTCGCTTAACACTGAAGCTTTCTTT | CASSLAPSLNTEAFF
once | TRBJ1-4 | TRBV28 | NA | TGTGCCAGCAGTTCTCCCGGGCCTCTAAATGAAAAACTGTTTTTT | CASSSPGPLNEKLFF
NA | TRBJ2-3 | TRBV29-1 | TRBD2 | TGCAGCGTCCTGGAGCGGGAGGGCCCAGATACGCAGTATTTT | CSVLEREGPDTQYF
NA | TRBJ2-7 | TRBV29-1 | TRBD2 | TGCAGCGTCGTCCAGCGGGAGAGCTCCTACGAGCAGTACTTC | CSVVQRESSYEQYF
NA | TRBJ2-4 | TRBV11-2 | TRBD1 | TGTGCCAGCAGCTCGACAGGGGTTCGCAGCAAAAACATTCAGTACTTC | CASSSTGVRSKNIQYF
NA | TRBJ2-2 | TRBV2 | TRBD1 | TGTGCCATGGGGACAGACACCGGGGAGCTGTTTTTT | CAMGTDTGELFF
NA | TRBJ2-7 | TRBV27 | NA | TGTGCCAGCAGTTTATTGGGCAGACTCTCCTACGAGCAGTACTTC | CASSLLGRLSYEQYF
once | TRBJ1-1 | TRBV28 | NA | TGTGCCAGCAGCTACCCGCCGGCCGAGAACACTGAAGCTTTCTTT | CASSYPPAENTEAFF
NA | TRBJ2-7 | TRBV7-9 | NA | TGTGCCAGCAGCTTAGGGCTACCCAAGGGCTACGAGCAGTACTTC | CASSLGLPKGYEQYF
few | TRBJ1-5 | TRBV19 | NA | TGTGCCAGTAGTACCAATAGCAATCAGCCCCAGCATTTT | CASSTNSNQPQHF
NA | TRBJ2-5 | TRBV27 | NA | TGTGCCAGCAGTTTATTAACCGGAGGGGCGGGAGAGACCCAGTACTTC | CASSLLTGGAGETQYF
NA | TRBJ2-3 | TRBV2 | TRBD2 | TGTGCCAGCAGATCGACTAGCGGGGTCCGCACAGATACGCAGTATTTT | CASRSTSGVRTDTQYF
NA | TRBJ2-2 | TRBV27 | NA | TGTGCCAGCAAGGGGGGGGGCCCCGAGTACACCGGGGAGCTGTTTTTT | CASKGGGPEYTGELFF
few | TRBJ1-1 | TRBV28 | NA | TGTGCCAGCAGCACTGGGGGGCGGACTGAAGCTTTCTTT | CASSTGGRTEAFF
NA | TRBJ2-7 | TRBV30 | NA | TGTGCCTGGAGTCCTTCCTACGAGCAGTACTTC | CAWSPSYEQYF
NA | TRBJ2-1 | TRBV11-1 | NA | TGTGCCAGCAGCTTAACTGGGGCCAATGAGCAGTTCTTC | CASSLTGANEQFF